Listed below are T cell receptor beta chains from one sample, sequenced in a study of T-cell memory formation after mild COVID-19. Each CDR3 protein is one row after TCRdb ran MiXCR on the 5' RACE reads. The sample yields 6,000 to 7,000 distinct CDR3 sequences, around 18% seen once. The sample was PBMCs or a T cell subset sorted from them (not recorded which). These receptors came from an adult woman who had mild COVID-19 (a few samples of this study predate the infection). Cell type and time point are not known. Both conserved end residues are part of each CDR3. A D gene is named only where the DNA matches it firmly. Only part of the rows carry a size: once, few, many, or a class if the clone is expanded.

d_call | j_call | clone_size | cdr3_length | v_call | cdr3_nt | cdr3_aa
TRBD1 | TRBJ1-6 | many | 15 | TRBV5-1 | TGCGCCAGCAGCTTCGGGACAGGGCATAATTCACCCCTCCACTTT | CASSFGTGHNSPLHF
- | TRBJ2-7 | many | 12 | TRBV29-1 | TGCAGCGTTGCGGTGGGCCGCTACGAGCAGTACTTC | CSVAVGRYEQYF
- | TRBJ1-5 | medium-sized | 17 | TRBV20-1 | TGCAGTGCCCCTCTTTGGCGGGACACATGGAGCAATCAGCCCCAGCATTTT | CSAPLWRDTWSNQPQHF
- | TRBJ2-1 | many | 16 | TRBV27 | TGTGCCAGCAGTTTATCGTTCCAGGGCCCCTACAATGAGCAGTTCTTC | CASSLSFQGPYNEQFF
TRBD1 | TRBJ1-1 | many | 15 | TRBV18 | TGTGCCAGCTCACCCCCGGGACAGGGGGCCACTGAAGCTTTCTTT | CASSPPGQGATEAFF
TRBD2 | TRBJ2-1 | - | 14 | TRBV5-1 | TGCGCCAGCAGCTTGGGCGGGGGGTCCAATGAGCAGTTCTTC | CASSLGGGSNEQFF
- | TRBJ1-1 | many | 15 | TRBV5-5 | TGTGCCAGCAGCCCGGGACCGGGCTTAAGCCCTGAAGCTTTCTTT | CASSPGPGLSPEAFF
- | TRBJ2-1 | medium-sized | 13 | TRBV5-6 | TGTGCCAGCAGCAAAGACAGTTACAATGAGCAGTTCTTC | CASSKDSYNEQFF
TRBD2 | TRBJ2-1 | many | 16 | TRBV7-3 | TGTGCCAGCAGCCTGGGGACTAGCGGGGGGTACAATGAGCAGTTCTTC | CASSLGTSGGYNEQFF
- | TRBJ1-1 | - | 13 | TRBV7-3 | TGTGCCAGCAGCTTCGGGGCCGACAGGGAAGCTTTCTTT | CASSFGADREAFF
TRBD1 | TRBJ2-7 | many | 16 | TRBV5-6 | TGTGCCAGCAGCCAAAGGTGGGACAGGGTCCCCTACGAGCAGTACTTC | CASSQRWDRVPYEQYF
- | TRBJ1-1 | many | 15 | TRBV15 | TGTGCCACCAGCAGGGAAACCCCCAGGGATCGTGAAGCTTTCTTT | CATSRETPRDREAFF
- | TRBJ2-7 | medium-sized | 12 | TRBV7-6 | TGTGCCAGCAGTTCACAGGGTGGCGAGCAGTACTTC | CASSSQGGEQYF
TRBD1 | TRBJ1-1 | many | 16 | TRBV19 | TGTGCCAGTAGTATGTCAGCCGGGACAGCGAACACTGAAGCTTTCTTT | CASSMSAGTANTEAFF
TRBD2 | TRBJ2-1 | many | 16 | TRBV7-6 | TGTGCCAGCAGCTCCCGACTAGCGGGAGGAGCCGATGAGCAGTTCTTC | CASSSRLAGGADEQFF
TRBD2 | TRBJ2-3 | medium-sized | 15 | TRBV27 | TGTGCCAGCAGTCCCTTACTAGCGTGGGCAGATACGCAGTATTTT | CASSPLLAWADTQYF
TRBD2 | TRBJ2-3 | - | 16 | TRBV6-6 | TGTGCCAGCAGTTATGGCGGGGGGCCCGGGACAGATACGCAGTATTTT | CASSYGGGPGTDTQYF
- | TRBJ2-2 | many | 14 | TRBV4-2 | TGTGCCAGCAGCCAAGAAAAGGGCACCGGGGAGCTGTTTTTT | CASSQEKGTGELFF
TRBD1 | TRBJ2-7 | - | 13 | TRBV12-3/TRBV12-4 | TGTGCCAGCCTTTGGACAGGGGCCTACGAGCAGTACTTC | CASLWTGAYEQYF
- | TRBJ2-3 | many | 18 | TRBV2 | TGTGCCAGCAGCCCAGGCCCATGGGTTAGCGGTAACACAGATACGCAGTATTTT | CASSPGPWVSGNTDTQYF
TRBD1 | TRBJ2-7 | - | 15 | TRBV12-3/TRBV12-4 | TGTGCCAGCAGTGTGGGACAGGGGGAAGGTTACGAGCAGTACTTC | CASSVGQGEGYEQYF
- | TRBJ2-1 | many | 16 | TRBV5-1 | TGCGCCAGCAGCTTGCTTCCTCGGCAAGCCTACAATGAGCAGTTCTTC | CASSLLPRQAYNEQFF
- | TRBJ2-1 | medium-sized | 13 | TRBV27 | TGTGCCAGCACCACCGGGGATGGGAATGAGCAGTTCTTC | CASTTGDGNEQFF
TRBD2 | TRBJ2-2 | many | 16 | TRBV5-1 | TGCGCCAGCAGCTTGGTCGCGGGAGTTAGTGGCGGGGAGCTGTTTTTT | CASSLVAGVSGGELFF
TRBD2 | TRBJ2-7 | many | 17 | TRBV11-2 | TGTGCCAGCAGCGACTATCTTAGCGGGATCCCAACCTACGAGCAGTACTTC | CASSDYLSGIPTYEQYF
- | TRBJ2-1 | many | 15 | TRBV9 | TGTGCCAGCAGCCCGAGCCCGGGACTTGACAATGAGCAGTTCTTC | CASSPSPGLDNEQFF
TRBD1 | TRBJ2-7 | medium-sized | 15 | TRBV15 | TGTGCCACCAGCGGAGGACAGGGCCGTACGTACGAGCAGTACTTC | CATSGGQGRTYEQYF